The 8 T cell receptor beta chains presented below share a single source sample, sequenced in a study of monozygotic twins with inflammatory bowel disease. TCRdb re-called the 5' RACE reads and gives one entry per CDR3 protein, without DNA. The ten top clones account for 2% to 3%, within a sample of around 380,000 distinct CDR3 sequences. Specimen: blood. These receptors all come from a human donor with ulcerative colitis or Crohn's disease, or a healthy co-twin of an affected twin (not recorded which).

The J gene is TRBJ2-2, the V gene TRBV27. The germline gives CDR1 MNHEY, CDR2 SMNVEV (reference sequence). This CDR3 is 17 amino acids long. The CDR3 here is CASSPPGFPRDTGELFF.

This chain connects TRBV5-1 to TRBJ2-2; the TCRdb D gene call, TRBD1, has no DNA to confirm it. There are 16 residues in the CDR3. Germline-derived CDR1 and CDR2 are SGHRS and YFSETQ. CDR3 in amino acids: CASSYGTGRTSGELFF.

The chain employs TRBV25-1 and TRBJ2-3; as DNA is missing, the TRBD1 call by TCRdb cannot be tested. The CDR3 runs to 12 residues. Germline V CDR1 and CDR2: MGHDK, SYGVNS. Here the CDR3 reads CASSATGATQYF.

The gene calls are TRBV28 and TRBJ2-4; TCRdb reports TRBD1, a call that lacks DNA to check it against. The CDR3 runs to 13 residues. Germline CDR1 MDHEN, CDR2 SYDVKM. CDR3 protein: CASSSGTKNIQYF. Looking up the rest from reference TRBV28 and TRBJ2-4 gives the full variable domain: DVKVTQSSRYLVKRTGEKVFLECVQDMDHENMFWYRQDPGLGLRLIYFSYDVKMKEKGDIPEGYSVSREKKERFSLILESASTNQTSMYLCASSSGTKNIQYFGAGTRLSVL.

The V and J genes are TRBV7-9 and TRBJ1-1; TCRdb outputs TRBD1, but without DNA this stays unchecked. This CDR3 spans 12 amino acids. Germline CDR1 and CDR2: SEHNR and FQNEAQ (reference sequence). The CDR3 is CASSPTTTGAFF. Drawing the rest from reference TRBV7-9 and TRBJ1-1, the complete variable domain is DTGVSQNPRHKITKRGQNVTFRCDPISEHNRLYWYRQTLGQGPEFLTYFQNEAQLEKSRLLSDRFSAERPKGSFSTLEIQRTEQGDSAMYLCASSPTTTGAFFGQGTRLTVV.

V gene TRBV4-1 combines with J gene TRBJ1-4. This CDR3 region has 17 residues. The germline gives CDR1 MGHRA, CDR2 YSYEKL. The CDR3 is CASSPSILAKASEKLFF.

The genes are TRBV12-3 or TRBV12-4 and TRBJ1-6. This CDR3 has 14 amino acids. CDR3: CASSPGLNNSPLHF.

The chain joins TRBV14 to TRBJ2-7; TCRdb lists TRBD2, though no DNA is available to test this call. Germline V gene data show CDR1 as SGHDN and CDR2 as FVKESK. CDR3 length: 15 amino acids. The chain's CDR3 is CASSQSSRLSYEQYF. The whole variable domain, filled in from reference TRBV14 and TRBJ2-7, reads EAGVTQFPSHSVIEKGQTVTLRCDPISGHDNLYWYRRVMGKEIKFLLHFVKESKQDESGMPNNRFLAERTGGTYSTLKVQPAELEDSGVYFCASSQSSRLSYEQYFGPGTRLTVT.